In its sample, the clone carrying this T cell receptor beta chain was seen many times. The target antigen is unknown. The read is 3 residues too short to cover the CDR3 end, so that end is filled in from the germline J gene. Most patients and controls had Caucasian heritage. Blood came from CVID subjects not ill and not taking immunomodulatory or immunosuppressive medication. Germline V CDR1 and CDR2: KGHSH, LQKENI. The CDR3 covers 12 residues. V lost 4 bases and J 8 bases, leaving 9 bases between the germline ends. This specimen belongs to a study of T cell clonality in common variable immunodeficiency. Regarding the study as a whole: In common variable immunodeficiency, TCR beta chains reportedly carried fewer deletions and N-nucleotide insertions.

Sequencing input was equivalent genomic DNA from CVID and controls. Only in-frame clones appear in the TCRdb table, and some are missing; sequencing was by immunoSEQ multiplex PCR. Singletons are absent from the sample, which has around 24,000 clones. This sequence originates from a human donor with common variable immunodeficiency. Input material: peripheral blood mononuclear cells. The chain links TRBV18 to TRBJ2-1, with D perhaps matching TRBD2 (6 bases). CDR3 region: CASSLTSYEQFF. The CDR3 DNA, read in part, is TGTGCCAGCTCACTCACTAGCTATGAG.